This paragraph reports one T cell receptor beta chain. No antigen is known for it. This CDR3 is built from 14 residues. V was trimmed by 6 bases and J by 8 bases, leaving 16 bases between them. Looked up from germline, CDR1 is LGHDT and CDR2 is YNNKEL (reference sequence). The source of the sample is a study of early T cells in non-severe SARS-CoV-2 infection. Study background: Alpha and beta chains were unpaired, from unsorted whole-blood bulk RNA.

Attachment of unique molecular identifiers to individual cDNA molecules was performed. TCRdb reanalysed the 5' RACE reads using MiXCR and keeps one entry per CDR3 protein. The table has 55,000 to 70,000 distinct CDR3 sequences, 4.9% seen once. The study, taken as a whole, reports: The matching step, a VDJdb search, favored anti-spike CD8 responses and missed private and CD4 specificities.

Sequencing was performed on whole blood. The rearrangement uses TRBV3-1 and TRBJ2-2; D not resolved. The clonotype comes from an adult who was a healthcare worker with PCR-confirmed SARS-CoV-2 infection or an uninfected control (not recorded which). The CDR3, as DNA: TGTGCCAGCAGACCTTCCCTGGGCCGGGGGGAGCTGTTTTTT. This gives the protein CASRPSLGRGELFF.